This TCR beta chain stems from a study of blood T cell repertoires in COVID-19. Per the germline V gene, CDR1 is MDHEN and CDR2 is SYDVKM. This CDR3 comprises 15 residues. V shed 1 base, J shed 5 bases, and the junction held 5 bases outside the gene matches. The table came from immunoSEQ multiplex PCR; TCRdb's copy has only in-frame clones and leaves some out. The data show approximately 300,000 clones, 88% seen once. Specimen: peripheral blood. V usage is TRBV28 and J usage is TRBJ2-3, with 8 nucleotides matching TRBD2. This TCR derives from a woman aged 50 to 60 with active or convalescent COVID-19. The CDR3, as DNA: TGTGCCAGCAGTTTATCAAGCGGGAGAAGAGATACGCAGTATTTT. Translation gives CASSLSSGRRDTQYF.